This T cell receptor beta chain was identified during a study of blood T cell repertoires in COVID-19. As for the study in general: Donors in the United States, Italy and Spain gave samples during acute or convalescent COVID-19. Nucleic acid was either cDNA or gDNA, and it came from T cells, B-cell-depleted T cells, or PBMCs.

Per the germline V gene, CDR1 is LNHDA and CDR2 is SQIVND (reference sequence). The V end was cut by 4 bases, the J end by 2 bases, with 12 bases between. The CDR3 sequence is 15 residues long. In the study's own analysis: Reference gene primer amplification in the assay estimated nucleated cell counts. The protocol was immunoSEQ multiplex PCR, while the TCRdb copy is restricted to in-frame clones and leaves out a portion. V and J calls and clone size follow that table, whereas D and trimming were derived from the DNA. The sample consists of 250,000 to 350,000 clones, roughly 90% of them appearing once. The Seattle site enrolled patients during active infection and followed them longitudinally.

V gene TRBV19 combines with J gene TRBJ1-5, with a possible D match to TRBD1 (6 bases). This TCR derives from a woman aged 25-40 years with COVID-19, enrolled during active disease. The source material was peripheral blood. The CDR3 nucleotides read TGTGCCAGTAGTACCGTAGGGGGGGGCAATCAGCCCCAGCATTTT. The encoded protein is CASSTVGGGNQPQHF.